The next 30 T cell receptor beta chains were all read from a single sample in a study of blood T cell repertoires in COVID-19 (TCRdb year 2020). Receptors were amplified or captured by the immunoSEQ multiplex PCR assay. This is the immuneACCESS table as TCRdb keeps it, with only in-frame sequences that have V and J called. A part of the clones is gone; compared with another copy, unresolved V genes explain less than half, and the rest is unexplained. For this sample there are about 160,000 clones; 78% appear just once. The ten largest clones take up about 15% of the sample. The source material was peripheral blood. These receptor sequences come from a woman aged 80 or over with acute or convalescent COVID-19.

CDR3 protein: CASSQGTPGRYEQYF. CDR3 in DNA: TGTGCCAGCAGCCAGGGAACACCAGGGAGGTACGAGCAGTACTTC. V is TRBV3-1 (or the pseudogene TRBV3-2) and J is TRBJ2-7; a weak D match, TRBD2 (6 bases). Germline V gene sequence: CDR1 LGHDT, CDR2 YNNKEL (reference sequence). Between the trimmed V and J ends, which lost 3 bases and 4 bases, there was a span of 16 bases. The CDR3 is 15 residues long.

This clone occurred a few times. The chain has TRBV27 and TRBJ2-3; no clear D. The CDR3 spans 14 residues. V gave up 2 bases and J gave up 2 bases, with 8 bases separating them. Germline V gene lookup returns CDR1 MNHEY and CDR2 SMNVEV (reference sequence). CDR3 amino acids: CASSLNSNTDTQYF. DNA for the CDR3: TGTGCCAGCAGTTTAAACTCGAACACAGATACGCAGTATTTT.

V is TRBV4-1 and J is TRBJ1-1, with unresolved D. CDR1 is MGHRA, CDR2 YSYEKL, per germline. The length of the CDR3 is 16 residues. Trimming shortened V by 0 bases and J by 7 bases, and 18 bases separated the two germline ends. The CDR3: CASSQEYSSQRSEAFF. The CDR3 DNA is TGCGCCAGCAGCCAAGAGTATTCCAGCCAGCGTAGTGAAGCTTTCTTT.

The chain uses TRBV2 and TRBJ1-2, with TRBD1 matching 8 bases. Germline lookup yields CDR1 SNHLY and CDR2 FYNNEI. The V gene end was trimmed by 4 bases and the J gene end by 3 bases; junction bases not matched to a gene: 7. The CDR3 spans 15 residues. CDR3 residues: CASSARTGSDYGYTF. For the CDR3, the DNA is TGTGCCAGCAGTGCCCGGACAGGGTCCGACTATGGCTACACCTTC.

This sequence joins TRBV19 and TRBJ2-3; the D gene is possibly TRBD1 (5 bases). Trimming removed 6 bases at V and 2 bases at J, with 12 bases between. The germline V gene encodes CDR1 LNHDA and CDR2 SQIVND (reference sequence). This CDR3 contains 14 residues. CDR3 amino acids: CASSLDRFTDTQYF. CDR3 nucleotides: TGTGCCAGTAGCCTCGACAGATTCACAGATACGCAGTATTTT.

In its sample, this clone was seen a few times. This sample also contains other DNA sequences that code for the same CDR3. The chain recombines TRBV5-1 with TRBJ2-1; D uncertain. Germline V CDR1 and CDR2: SGHRS, YFSETQ. The CDR3 has 15 residues. V shed 0 bases and J shed 0 bases, with 7 bases lying between them. CDR3 loop: CASSLDGSSYNEQFF. The CDR3 bases are TGCGCCAGCAGCTTGGATGGTAGCTCCTACAATGAGCAGTTCTTC. Variable domain in full (rest from reference TRBV5-1 and TRBJ2-1): KAGVTQTPRYLIKTRGQQVTLSCSPISGHRSVSWYQQTPGQGLQFLFEYFSETQRNKGNFPGRFSGRQFSNSRSEMNVSTLELGDSALYLCASSLDGSSYNEQFFGPGTRLTVL.

This chain connects TRBV2 to TRBJ1-5, with 8 positions matching TRBD1. V was pared by 6 bases and J by 5 bases, with 3 bases of the junction left unmatched. This CDR3 is built from 13 residues. Germline CDR1 is SNHLY and CDR2 is FYNNEI. Written as DNA, the CDR3 is TGTGCCAGCAGGAACAGGGGGGATCAGCCCCAGCATTTT. It translates to CASRNRGDQPQHF.

The rearrangement joins TRBV6-5 to TRBJ2-7; 12 bases are shared with TRBD2. The J segment lost 7 bases and the V segment lost 6 bases, leaving 10 bases of the junction unmatched. Germline-derived CDR1 and CDR2 are MNHEY and SVGAGI. The CDR3 loop spans 15 amino acids. CDR3 sequence (DNA): TGTGCCAGCAGCCAGCCCACTAGCGGGAGGAGTGAGCAGTACTTC. The encoded protein is CASSQPTSGRSEQYF.

This clone was picked up a small number of times. CDR3 residues: CASSLLPTLSYEQYF. CDR3 sequence (DNA): TGCGCCAGCAGCTTGTTACCTACCCTCTCCTACGAGCAGTACTTC. V and J are TRBV5-1 and TRBJ2-7; D uncertain. Trimming pared 1 base from V and 0 bases from J, leaving 11 bases between. CDR3 length equals 15 residues. The germline CDR1 and CDR2 sequences are SGHRS and YFSETQ.

This clone has only one observation. The V and J genes are TRBV11-3 and TRBJ1-1; D gene uncertain. The length of the CDR3 is 13 residues. V was cut by 5 bases and J by 4 bases, with 11 bases left in between. Germline V gene sequence: CDR1 SGHNT, CDR2 YENEEA. The CDR3 is CASSPQFGTEAFF. The CDR3 DNA reads as TGTGCCAGCAGCCCTCAGTTTGGCACTGAAGCTTTCTTT.

The V call is TRBV27, the J call TRBJ2-7; D gene uncertain. This CDR3 spans 13 amino acids. Deletions cut 3 bases from V and 5 bases from J, with 11 bases between. From germline, CDR1 is MNHEY and CDR2 SMNVEV (reference sequence). This CDR3 reads CASSFARNNEQYF. Here the CDR3 DNA reads TGTGCCAGCAGTTTCGCTAGAAACAACGAGCAGTACTTC.

This sequence joins TRBV18 and TRBJ1-1; the D gene is possibly TRBD1 (6 bases). Germline V gene lookup returns CDR1 KGHSH and CDR2 LQKENI. The CDR3 is 13 amino acids. The V end lost 0 bases, the J end lost 4 bases, and 6 bases lay between the germline ends. The CDR3 region is CASSPPGATEAFF. The CDR3 bases are TGTGCCAGCTCACCACCGGGGGCCACTGAAGCTTTCTTT.

V gene TRBV18 combines with J gene TRBJ2-5; a possible D gene is TRBD1 (6 bases). Trimming left V 3 bases short and J 4 bases short, with 15 bases between. Germline V gene lookup returns CDR1 KGHSH and CDR2 LQKENI. There are 15 residues in the CDR3. The CDR3 DNA sequence: TGTGCCAGCTCACCCCTTCCGACAGGTCCAGAGACCCAGTACTTC. Translated: CASSPLPTGPETQYF.

The V gene is TRBV14, the J gene TRBJ2-7, with a weak D call TRBD1 (5 bases). V lost 4 bases, J lost 1 base, and 14 bases lay in between. CDR1 SGHDN and CDR2 FVKESK come from the germline V gene. The length of the CDR3 is 15 residues. The CDR3 loop reads CASSLGHPSSYEQYF. The CDR3 DNA reads as TGTGCCAGCAGCCTAGGACACCCTTCTTCCTACGAGCAGTACTTC.

The gene calls are TRBV2 and TRBJ1-2; D is perhaps TRBD1 (6 bases). Trimming stripped 4 bases from V and 7 bases from J, with 7 bases between. Looked up from germline, CDR1 is SNHLY and CDR2 is FYNNEI. This CDR3 contains 11 residues. The CDR3 nucleotides read TGTGCCAGCAGTGGAGGGGGTGGCTACACCTTC. The encoded protein is CASSGGGGYTF. Based on the CDR3 plus reference TRBV2 and TRBJ1-2, the full variable domain is EPEVTQTPSHQVTQMGQEVILRCVPISNHLYFYWYRQILGQKVEFLVSFYNNEISEKSEIFDDQFSVERPDGSNFTLKIRSTKLEDSAMYFCASSGGGGYTFGSGTRLTVV.

This chain uses TRBV6-6 with TRBJ2-5, with D possibly matching TRBD2 (6 bases). CDR1 and CDR2 from the germline V gene are MNHNY and SVGAGI (reference sequence). The CDR3 is 16 residues long. Trimming left V 5 bases short and J 2 bases short, with 18 bases between. The CDR3 sequence: CASSTGGAGGQETQYF. The CDR3 coding sequence is TGTGCCAGCAGTACTGGGGGAGCCGGAGGGCAAGAGACCCAGTACTTC.

In its sample, this clone was seen a few times. The chain has TRBV23-1 and TRBJ1-1; no definite D call. TRBV23-1 is identified as an open reading frame with a role that is uncertain. This CDR3 spans 15 amino acids. Trimming stripped 0 bases from V and 3 bases from J, with 11 bases between. This CDR3 is CASSQSIWRDTEAFF. The CDR3 DNA sequence: TGCGCCAGCAGTCAATCGATCTGGAGGGACACTGAAGCTTTCTTT.

V is TRBV5-4 and J is TRBJ2-5; the match to TRBD1 covers 8 bases. The CDR3 is made up of 15 amino acids. Germline V gene sequence: CDR1 SGHNT, CDR2 YYREEE (reference sequence). Trimming at V came to 3 bases and at J to 4 bases, leaving 8 bases not matched to a gene. The chain's CDR3 is CASSSPGQGRETQYF. DNA for the CDR3: TGTGCCAGCAGCTCCCCCGGACAGGGACGAGAGACCCAGTACTTC.

For the CDR3, the DNA is TGTGCCTGGAGTGTGGGGACAGGGGTTGAACCCCTCCACTTT. This gives the protein CAWSVGTGVEPLHF. The gene calls are TRBV30 and TRBJ1-6, with 10 bases identical to TRBD1. The CDR3 has 14 amino acids. The V and J ends lost 0 bases and 12 bases, in that order; junction bases with no gene match: 5. From germline, CDR1 is GTSNPN and CDR2 SVGIG (reference sequence).

The V gene is TRBV2, the J gene TRBJ2-2, with TRBD2 as a possible D gene (5 bases). Looked up from germline, CDR1 is SNHLY and CDR2 is FYNNEI. The CDR3 is made up of 16 amino acids. Trimming took 0 bases from V and 4 from J, leaving 12 bases between them. The CDR3 region has the DNA TGTGCCAGCAGTGAAGCCGGGCGGGTTATCACCGGGGAGCTGTTTTTT. It yields the protein CASSEAGRVITGELFF.

The gene calls are TRBV5-1 and TRBJ1-5; D remains unclear. Germline lookup yields CDR1 SGHRS and CDR2 YFSETQ. The CDR3 has 9 residues. With 9 bases removed from V and 9 bases from J, the gap between germline ends came to 7 bases. DNA for the CDR3: TGCGCCAACCCGGGGCCCCAGCATTTT. It specifies CANPGPQHF.

The J gene is TRBJ2-1, the V gene TRBV7-9, with D tentatively TRBD2 (6 bases). Germline CDR1 reads SEHNR; CDR2 reads FQNEAQ (reference sequence). The CDR3 is 16 residues long. The V end was cut by 4 bases, the J end by 5 bases, with 18 bases between. The CDR3 sequence is CASSSHSGWYDNEQFF. DNA for the CDR3: TGTGCCAGCAGCTCCCATAGCGGTTGGTATGACAATGAGCAGTTCTTC.

The chain couples TRBV19 to TRBJ2-7; D might be TRBD1 or TRBD2, each matching 6 bases. Germline V gene sequence: CDR1 LNHDA, CDR2 SQIVND (reference sequence). This CDR3 spans 13 amino acids. This chain's CDR3 is CASSIGGGDEQYF. The DNA for the CDR3 is TGTGCGTCTAGTATAGGAGGGGGAGACGAGCAGTACTTC.

The chain links TRBV6-1 to TRBJ1-1; no definite D call. V was pared by 8 bases and J by 1 base, with 8 bases between. Germline CDR1 and CDR2: MNHNS and SASEGT. The CDR3 consists of 12 residues. The CDR3 loop is CASGSPNTEAFF. CDR3 sequence (DNA): TGTGCCAGCGGGAGCCCGAACACTGAAGCTTTCTTT.

The chain couples TRBV7-2 to TRBJ1-6, with D perhaps matching TRBD1 (6 bases). This CDR3 is built from 15 residues. V was cut by 1 base and J by 11 bases, with 15 bases left in between. CDR1 SGHTA and CDR2 FQGNSA come from the germline V gene. CDR3 coding DNA: TGTGCCAGCAGCTTAGTATGGGGGCCGGGGACACCCCTCCACTTT. Its translation is CASSLVWGPGTPLHF. Together with reference TRBV7-2 and TRBJ1-6, the CDR3 gives the full variable domain: GAGVSQSPSNKVTEKGKDVELRCDPISGHTALYWYRQSLGQGLEFLIYFQGNSAPDKSGLPSDRFSAERTGGSVSTLTIQRTQQEDSAVYLCASSLVWGPGTPLHFGNGTRLTVT.

J is TRBJ1-1 and V is TRBV6-5, with 9 nucleotides matching TRBD1. V dropped 9 bases and J dropped 5; count of bases not matched to a gene: 4. The length of the CDR3 is 12 residues. CDR1 is MNHEY, CDR2 SVGAGI, per germline. Written as DNA, the CDR3 is TGTGCCAGTGACAGGGGGGGAACTGAAGCTTTCTTT. Protein: CASDRGGTEAFF.

The J gene is TRBJ2-7, the V gene TRBV5-1; 9 positions match TRBD1. This CDR3 is 15 amino acids long. J was trimmed by 2 bases and V by 0 bases; bases with no gene match: 3. Per germline, CDR1 SGHRS and CDR2 YFSETQ. CDR3 protein: CASSLGGTGTYEQYF. In DNA form, the CDR3 reads TGCGCCAGCAGCTTGGGAGGGACAGGGACCTACGAGCAGTACTTC.

As DNA, the CDR3 is TGTGCCAGCAGCCCCCGGACAGCCGGCCATGGGAATGAGCAGTTCTTC. As protein: CASSPRTAGHGNEQFF. The V gene is TRBV28, the J gene TRBJ2-1; the D gene is possibly TRBD1 (6 bases). Germline lookup yields CDR1 MDHEN and CDR2 SYDVKM. V was shortened by 6 bases and J by 7 bases, with 22 bases between the two germline ends. This CDR3 contains 16 residues.

The chain uses TRBV2 and TRBJ1-5, with 8 bases that match TRBD1. Germline trimming cut 4 bases from V and 6 bases from J; bases unmatched to any gene: 2. Per the germline V gene, CDR1 is SNHLY and CDR2 is FYNNEI. The CDR3 has 13 residues. The CDR3 bases are TGTGCCAGCAGTGGGACAGGGACTCAGCCCCAGCATTTT. Its translation is CASSGTGTQPQHF.

V is TRBV7-8 and J is TRBJ1-1; D may be TRBD1 (6 bases). This CDR3 region has 16 residues. Trimming cost V 1 base and J 1 base, with 13 bases left between them. The germline CDR1 and CDR2 sequences are SGHVS and FQNEAQ. CDR3 DNA: TGTGCCAGCAGCTTAGAGGGAATGACAGGGAACACTGAAGCTTTCTTT. This translates into CASSLEGMTGNTEAFF.